The 10 T cell receptor beta chains in this list originate from one sample, sequenced in a study of blood T cell repertoires in COVID-19. Only in-frame clones appear in the TCRdb table, and some are missing; sequencing was by immunoSEQ multiplex PCR. The sample holds hundreds of thousands of clones, approximately 88% seen once. Source material: peripheral blood. These receptors were taken from a woman aged 70-85 years with COVID-19, enrolled during active disease.

The genes are TRBV4-3 and TRBJ2-3, with D perhaps matching TRBD2 (6 bases). V lost 0 bases and J lost 2, with 9 bases in between. This CDR3 contains 15 residues. Germline V gene sequence: CDR1 LGHNA, CDR2 YSLEER. The CDR3 reads CASSQDRGYTDTQYF. The CDR3 region has the DNA TGCGCCAGCAGCCAAGATCGGGGGTACACAGATACGCAGTATTTT.

The chain employs TRBV3-1 (or the pseudogene TRBV3-2) and TRBJ2-5, with TRBD2 matching over 11 bases. The CDR3 is 12 residues long. CDR1 and CDR2 from the germline V gene are LGHDT and YNNKEL (reference sequence). With V trimmed by 4 bases and J by 9 bases, 1 base remained unmatched. Here the CDR3 reads CASSRSGRAQYF. The CDR3 DNA reads as TGTGCCAGCAGCCGTAGCGGGAGGGCCCAGTACTTC.

This clone was observed a handful of times. This chain links TRBV4-1 with TRBJ1-2; 8 nucleotides agree with TRBD1. J lost 4 bases, V lost 0 bases, and 4 bases had no gene match. The CDR3 sequence is 15 residues long. CDR1 and CDR2 (germline): MGHRA, YSYEKL. CDR3 amino acids: CASSQDPGGIYGYTF. CDR3 coding DNA: TGCGCCAGCAGCCAAGATCCAGGGGGCATCTATGGCTACACCTTC.

The chain combines TRBV5-8 with TRBJ1-2, with unresolved D. Trimming cost V 1 base and J 8 bases, with 9 bases left between them. The germline V gene has CDR1 SGHTS and CDR2 YDEGEE. The CDR3 is 12 residues long. CDR3 in DNA: TGTGCCAGCAGCTTGATGAGGTTCGGCTACACCTTC. Its translation is CASSLMRFGYTF.

This clone was observed many times. The chain recombines TRBV7-9 with TRBJ1-1; the match to TRBD1 covers 10 bases. V was pared by 5 bases and J by 4 bases, with 7 bases of the junction left unmatched. CDR3 length: 15 residues. Per the germline V gene, CDR1 is SEHNR and CDR2 is FQNEAQ (reference sequence). The CDR3 spells CASSPRQGAVTEAFF. In DNA form, the CDR3 reads TGTGCCAGCAGCCCAAGACAGGGGGCGGTCACTGAAGCTTTCTTT.

The chain employs TRBV6-5 and TRBJ1-1; D unresolved. Germline CDR1 MNHEY, CDR2 SVGAGI. There are 14 residues in the CDR3. The V end was cut by 2 bases, the J end by 2 bases, with 9 bases between. The CDR3 reads CASSYEVRNTEAFF. The DNA of the CDR3 is TGTGCCAGCAGTTACGAGGTGAGAAACACTGAAGCTTTCTTT.

This chain connects TRBV12-5 to TRBJ1-1, with D perhaps TRBD1 (6 bases). Germline CDR1 is LGHNT and CDR2 is FRNRAP. CDR3 size: 15 residues. The ends were cut back, 0 bases at V and 1 base at J, with 9 bases in the middle. CDR3 sequence: CASGLVLQGNTEAFF. CDR3 sequence (DNA): TGTGCTAGTGGTTTGGTACTACAGGGGAACACTGAAGCTTTCTTT.

The chain is built from TRBV6-2 or TRBV6-3 and TRBJ1-5; D might be TRBD1 (6 bases). Germline loops: CDR1 MNHEY, CDR2 SVGEGT. This CDR3 has 16 residues. The V end was cut by 2 bases, the J end by 5 bases, with 16 bases between. CDR3 in DNA: TGTGCCAGCAGTTACGGCAGGGGACGGAATGATCAGCCCCAGCATTTT. Translated, it gives CASSYGRGRNDQPQHF.

The chain employs TRBV12-3 or TRBV12-4 and TRBJ2-7; the match to TRBD1 covers 7 bases. With V trimmed by 6 bases and J by 3 bases, 5 bases remained unmatched. The CDR3 has 13 residues. CDR3 protein: CASRLGQSYEQYF. Here the CDR3 DNA reads TGTGCCAGCAGACTGGGACAGAGCTACGAGCAGTACTTC.

The V call is TRBV7-3, the J call TRBJ1-2; no clear D gene. Germline V gene lookup returns CDR1 SGHTA and CDR2 FQGTGA. The length of the CDR3 is 13 residues. Trimming took off 4 bases at V and 8 bases at J, with 14 bases between the two ends. The CDR3 coding sequence is TGTGCCAGCAGCTCGGATCCACTGCGGGGCTACACCTTC. It specifies CASSSDPLRGYTF.